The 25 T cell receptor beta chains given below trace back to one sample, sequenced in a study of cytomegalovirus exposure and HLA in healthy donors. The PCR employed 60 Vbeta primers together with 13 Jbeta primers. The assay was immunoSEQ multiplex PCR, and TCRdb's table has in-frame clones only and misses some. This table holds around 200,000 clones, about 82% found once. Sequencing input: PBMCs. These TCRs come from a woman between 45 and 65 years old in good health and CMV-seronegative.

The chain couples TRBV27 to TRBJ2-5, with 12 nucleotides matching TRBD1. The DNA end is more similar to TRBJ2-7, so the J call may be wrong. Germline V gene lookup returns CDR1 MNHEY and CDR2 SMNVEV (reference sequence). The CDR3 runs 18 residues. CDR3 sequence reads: CASSLSPGQGARDYEQYF. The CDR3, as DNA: TGTGCCAGCAGTTTGTCGCCGGGACAGGGGGCGCGGGACTACGAGCAGTACTTC.

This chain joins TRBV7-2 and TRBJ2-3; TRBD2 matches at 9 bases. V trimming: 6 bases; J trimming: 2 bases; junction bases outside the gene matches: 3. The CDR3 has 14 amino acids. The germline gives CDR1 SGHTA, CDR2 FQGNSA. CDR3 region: CASSSSGNTDTQYF. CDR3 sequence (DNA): TGTGCCAGCAGTTCTAGCGGGAACACAGATACGCAGTATTTT. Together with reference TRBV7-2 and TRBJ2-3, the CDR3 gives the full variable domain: GAGVSQSPSNKVTEKGKDVELRCDPISGHTALYWYRQSLGQGLEFLIYFQGNSAPDKSGLPSDRFSAERTGGSVSTLTIQRTQQEDSAVYLCASSSSGNTDTQYFGPGTRLTVL.

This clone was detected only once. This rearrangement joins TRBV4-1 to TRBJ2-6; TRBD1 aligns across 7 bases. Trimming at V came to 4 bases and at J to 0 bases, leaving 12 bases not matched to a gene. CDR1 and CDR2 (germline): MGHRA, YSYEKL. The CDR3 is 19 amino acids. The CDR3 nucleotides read TGCGCCAGCAGCCTCCTCGGGGACAGAATTACCTCTGGGGCCAACGTCCTGACTTTC. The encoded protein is CASSLLGDRITSGANVLTF.

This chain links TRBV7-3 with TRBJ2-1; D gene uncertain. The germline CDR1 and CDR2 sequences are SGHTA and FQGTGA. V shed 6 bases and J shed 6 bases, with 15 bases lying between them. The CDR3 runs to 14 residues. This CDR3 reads CASSSDFDGNEQFF. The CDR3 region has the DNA TGTGCCAGCAGTTCTGACTTCGACGGCAATGAGCAGTTCTTC.

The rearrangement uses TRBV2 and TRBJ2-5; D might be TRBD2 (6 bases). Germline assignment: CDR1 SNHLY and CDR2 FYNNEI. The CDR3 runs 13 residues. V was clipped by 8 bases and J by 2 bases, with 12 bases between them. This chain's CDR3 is CASGEGLQETQYF. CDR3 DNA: TGTGCCAGCGGAGAGGGACTTCAAGAGACCCAGTACTTC.

CDR3 residues: CASSFSVIGGGNTIYF. The CDR3 DNA sequence: TGTGCCAGCAGCTTCTCGGTAATCGGGGGAGGAAACACCATATATTTT. The V call is TRBV5-8, the J call TRBJ1-3; the D gene is possibly TRBD1 (5 bases). Looked up from germline, CDR1 is SGHTS and CDR2 is YDEGEE. V was clipped by 2 bases and J by 4 bases, with 16 bases between them. The CDR3 extends over 16 amino acids.

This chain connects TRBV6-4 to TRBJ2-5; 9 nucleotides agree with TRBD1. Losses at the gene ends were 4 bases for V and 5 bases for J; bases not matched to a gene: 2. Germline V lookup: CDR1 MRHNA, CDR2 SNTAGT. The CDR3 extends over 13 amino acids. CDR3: CASSGQGGETQYF. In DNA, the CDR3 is TGTGCCAGCAGTGGACAGGGGGGCGAGACCCAGTACTTC.

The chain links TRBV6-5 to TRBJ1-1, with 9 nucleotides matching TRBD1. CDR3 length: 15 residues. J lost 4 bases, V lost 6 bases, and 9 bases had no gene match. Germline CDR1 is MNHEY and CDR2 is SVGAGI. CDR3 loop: CASSTNRGRSTEAFF. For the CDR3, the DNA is TGTGCCAGCAGCACGAACAGGGGGCGCAGCACTGAAGCTTTCTTT.

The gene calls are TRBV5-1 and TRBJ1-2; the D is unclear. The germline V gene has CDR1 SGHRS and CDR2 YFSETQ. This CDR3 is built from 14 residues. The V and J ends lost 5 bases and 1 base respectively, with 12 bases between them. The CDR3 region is CASRVTTDNYGYTF. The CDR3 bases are TGCGCCAGCAGGGTGACTACGGATAACTATGGCTACACCTTC.

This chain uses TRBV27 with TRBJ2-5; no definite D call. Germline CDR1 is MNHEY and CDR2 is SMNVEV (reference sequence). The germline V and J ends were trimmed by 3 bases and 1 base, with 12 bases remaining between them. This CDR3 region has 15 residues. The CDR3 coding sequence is TGTGCCAGCAGTTTTCACTCGGTTGGCCAAGAGACCCAGTACTTC. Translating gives CASSFHSVGQETQYF.

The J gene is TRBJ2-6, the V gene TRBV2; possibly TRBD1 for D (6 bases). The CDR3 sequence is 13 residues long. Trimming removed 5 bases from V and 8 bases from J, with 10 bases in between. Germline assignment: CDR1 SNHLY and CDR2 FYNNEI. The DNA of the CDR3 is TGTGCCAGCAGTTTAGGGGGAACCAACGTCCTGACTTTC. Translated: CASSLGGTNVLTF.

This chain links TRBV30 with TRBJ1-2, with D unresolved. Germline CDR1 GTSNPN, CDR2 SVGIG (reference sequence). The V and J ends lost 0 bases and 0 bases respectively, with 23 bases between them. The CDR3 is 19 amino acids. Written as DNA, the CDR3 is TGTGCCTGGAGTGTACCCCTATTAGAAAGACGGAGAGCTAACTATGGCTACACCTTC. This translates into CAWSVPLLERRRANYGYTF.

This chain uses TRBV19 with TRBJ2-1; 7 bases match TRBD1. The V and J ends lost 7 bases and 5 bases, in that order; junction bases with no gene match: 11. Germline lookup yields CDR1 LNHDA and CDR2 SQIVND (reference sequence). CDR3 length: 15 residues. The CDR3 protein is CASTQGTVRNNEQFF. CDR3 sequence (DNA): TGTGCCAGTACCCAGGGGACAGTAAGAAACAATGAGCAGTTCTTC.

The CDR3 sequence: CASSLSWRELSYNEQFF. DNA for the CDR3: TGTGCCAGCAGCTTAAGTTGGCGGGAGTTATCCTACAATGAGCAGTTCTTC. The rearrangement uses TRBV7-2 and TRBJ2-1, with 7 bases identical to TRBD2. Germline V gives CDR1 SGHTA, CDR2 FQGNSA. The ends lost 2 bases at V and 1 base at J; junction bases unmatched: 8. The length of the CDR3 is 17 residues.

DNA for the CDR3: TGTGCCAGCAGTTACTCGAAGAACAGGGTGAACACTGAAGCTTTCTTT. This encodes CASSYSKNRVNTEAFF. The chain has TRBV6-5 and TRBJ1-1, with D possibly TRBD1 on 6 matching bases. The CDR3 is 16 amino acids. Trimming pared 0 bases from V and 0 bases from J, leaving 11 bases between. The germline gives CDR1 MNHEY, CDR2 SVGAGI.

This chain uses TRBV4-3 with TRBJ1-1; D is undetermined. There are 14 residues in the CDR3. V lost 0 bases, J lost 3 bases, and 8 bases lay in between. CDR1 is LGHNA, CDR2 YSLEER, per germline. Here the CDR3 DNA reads TGCGCCAGCAGCCAAGAGGCAGGATACACTGAAGCTTTCTTT. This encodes CASSQEAGYTEAFF.

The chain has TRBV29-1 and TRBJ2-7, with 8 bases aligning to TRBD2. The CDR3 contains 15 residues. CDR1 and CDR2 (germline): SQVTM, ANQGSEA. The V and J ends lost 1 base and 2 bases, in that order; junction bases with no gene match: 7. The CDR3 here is CSVEGTREAPYEQYF. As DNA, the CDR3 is TGCAGCGTTGAAGGAACGCGGGAGGCCCCCTACGAGCAGTACTTC.

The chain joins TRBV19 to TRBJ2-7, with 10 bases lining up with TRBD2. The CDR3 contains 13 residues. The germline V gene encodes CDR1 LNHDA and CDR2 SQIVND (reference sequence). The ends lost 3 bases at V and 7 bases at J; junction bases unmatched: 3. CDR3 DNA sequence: TGTGCCAGTAGTATGGCTAGCGGGAGTGAGCAGTACTTC. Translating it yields CASSMASGSEQYF.

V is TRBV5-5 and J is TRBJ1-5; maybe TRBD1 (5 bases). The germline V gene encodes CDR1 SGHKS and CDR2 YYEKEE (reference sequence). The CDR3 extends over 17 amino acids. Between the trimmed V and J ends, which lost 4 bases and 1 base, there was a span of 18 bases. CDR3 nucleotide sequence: TGTGCCAGCAGCGGGACGCCACCGGCGGGGAGCAATCAGCCCCAGCATTTT. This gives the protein CASSGTPPAGSNQPQHF.

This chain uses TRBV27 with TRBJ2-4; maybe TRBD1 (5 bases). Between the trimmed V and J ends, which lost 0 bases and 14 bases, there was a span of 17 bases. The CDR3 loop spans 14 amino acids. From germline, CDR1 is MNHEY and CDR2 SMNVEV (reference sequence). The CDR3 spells CASSLSPTVIREYF. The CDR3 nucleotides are TGTGCCAGCAGTTTATCCCCGACAGTTATCAGGGAGTACTTC.

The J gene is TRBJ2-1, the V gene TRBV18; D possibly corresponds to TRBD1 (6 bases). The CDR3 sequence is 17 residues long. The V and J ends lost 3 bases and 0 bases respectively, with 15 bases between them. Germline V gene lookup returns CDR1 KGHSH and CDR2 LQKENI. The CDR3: CASSPLGQRPSYNEQFF. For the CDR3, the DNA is TGTGCCAGCTCACCTCTGGGACAACGGCCCTCCTACAATGAGCAGTTCTTC.

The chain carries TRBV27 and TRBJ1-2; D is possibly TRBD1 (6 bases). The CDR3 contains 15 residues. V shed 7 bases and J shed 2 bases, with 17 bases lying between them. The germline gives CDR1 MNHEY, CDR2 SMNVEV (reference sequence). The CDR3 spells CASNLRDRSNYGYTF. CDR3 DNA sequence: TGTGCCAGCAACTTACGCGACAGGTCGAACTATGGCTACACCTTC.

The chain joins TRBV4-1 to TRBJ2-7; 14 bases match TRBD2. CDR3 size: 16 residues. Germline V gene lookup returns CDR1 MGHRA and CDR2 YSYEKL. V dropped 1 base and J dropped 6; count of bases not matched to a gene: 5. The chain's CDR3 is CASSQGGLAGVGEQYF. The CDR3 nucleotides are TGCGCCAGCAGCCAAGGGGGACTAGCGGGAGTCGGCGAGCAGTACTTC.

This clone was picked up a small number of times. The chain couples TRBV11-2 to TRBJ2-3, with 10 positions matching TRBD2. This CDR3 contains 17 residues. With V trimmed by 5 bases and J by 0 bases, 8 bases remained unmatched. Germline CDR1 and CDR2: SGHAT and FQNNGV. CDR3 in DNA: TGTGCCAGCAGCGTTGGGACTAGCGTGTCTAGCACAGATACGCAGTATTTT. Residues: CASSVGTSVSSTDTQYF.

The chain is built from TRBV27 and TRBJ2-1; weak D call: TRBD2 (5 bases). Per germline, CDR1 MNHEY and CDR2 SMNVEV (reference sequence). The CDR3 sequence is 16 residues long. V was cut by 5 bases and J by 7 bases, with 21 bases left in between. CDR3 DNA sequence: TGTGCCAGCAGTGTTTTTTCGGACTCCGGCGGGAATGAGCAGTTCTTC. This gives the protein CASSVFSDSGGNEQFF.